This TCR beta chain was sequenced in a study of T cell responses to AZD1222 COVID-19 vaccine. Study observations and caveats: Clonal diversity may have been underestimated, and the donors were mostly white British, with more females than males.

This clone was recorded only once. Its target is not known. The CDR3 has 12 residues. The V end lost 2 bases, the J end lost 4 bases, and 5 bases lay between the germline ends. From germline, CDR1 is SNHLY and CDR2 FYNNEI. Assay used: immunoSEQ multiplex PCR; TCRdb lists only in-frame clones, some missing. The data contain under 200,000 clones, approximately 91% of them singletons. The sample in question was peripheral blood, obtained on day 0 of AZD1222 vaccination. The source is an adult in good health. The rearrangement joins TRBV2 to TRBJ1-1; unclear D gene. CDR3 in amino acids: CASSEWGTEAFF. For the CDR3, the DNA is TGTGCCAGCAGTGAATGGGGCACTGAAGCTTTCTTT. Supplemented by reference TRBV2 and TRBJ1-1, the full variable domain reads EPEVTQTPSHQVTQMGQEVILRCVPISNHLYFYWYRQILGQKVEFLVSFYNNEISEKSEIFDDQFSVERPDGSNFTLKIRSTKLEDSAMYFCASSEWGTEAFFGQGTRLTVV.